This T cell receptor (beta chain) was obtained from a study of shared clonotypes between healthy human individuals. In the sorted-subset replicate PCRs, approximately 200 ng DNA, 30,000 or so T cell genomes, was used. The assay was immunoSEQ multiplex PCR, and TCRdb's table has in-frame clones only and misses some. Of millions of clones listed, approximately 90% were seen once; the top ten hold about 0.13%. Overall study findings and caveats: Researchers found naive subsets generally carried larger estimated richness than memory subsets.

A note on this clone: Its matching antigen is unknown.

The V end lost 6 bases, the J end lost 5 bases, and 11 bases lay between the germline ends. This CDR3 is 14 amino acids long. Germline CDR1 and CDR2: MGHDK and SYGVNS. Sequencing was done on a sample of naive CD4+ T cells sorted from blood. Subset specified: CD45RA+ positively selected. The clonotype was recovered from a man aged 18 to 35 in good health. The chain recombines TRBV25-1 with TRBJ1-6; D is unresolved. CDR3: CASRSGSDNSPLHF. The CDR3, as DNA: TGTGCCAGCAGGAGTGGATCTGATAATTCACCCCTCCACTTT. Combining the CDR3 with reference TRBV25-1 and TRBJ1-6 gives the whole variable domain EADIYQTPRYLVIGTGKKITLECSQTMGHDKMYWYQQDPGMELHLIHYSYGVNSTEKGDLSSESTVSRIRTEHFPLTLESARPSHTSQYLCASRSGSDNSPLHFGNGTRLTVT.